The T cell receptor beta chain described here comes from a study of blood T cell repertoires in COVID-19. Study details: The cDNA or gDNA used as material had been derived from T cells, B-cell-depleted T cells, or PBMCs.

Authors' data handling: Amplification with reference gene primers provided the estimates of nucleated cell counts. Sequencing used immunoSEQ multiplex PCR; TCRdb keeps in-frame clones, though not all of them. V, J and clone size are taken as reported in that table, and D and trimming were inferred from the DNA itself. The sample records 250,000 to 350,000 clones, 85% being singletons. Deletions cut 3 bases from V and 1 base from J, with 13 bases between. CDR3 size: 15 residues. Germline V gene sequence: CDR1 DFQATT, CDR2 SNEGSKA (reference sequence). This clone was counted once. The material sequenced was peripheral blood. The genes are TRBV20-1 and TRBJ1-5; D remains ambiguous. The receptor comes from a woman aged 45 to 65 with active or convalescent COVID-19. CDR3 in DNA: TGCAGTGCTAGTCGGGGTGCCAAAAGCAATCAGCCCCAGCATTTT. Protein: CSASRGAKSNQPQHF.